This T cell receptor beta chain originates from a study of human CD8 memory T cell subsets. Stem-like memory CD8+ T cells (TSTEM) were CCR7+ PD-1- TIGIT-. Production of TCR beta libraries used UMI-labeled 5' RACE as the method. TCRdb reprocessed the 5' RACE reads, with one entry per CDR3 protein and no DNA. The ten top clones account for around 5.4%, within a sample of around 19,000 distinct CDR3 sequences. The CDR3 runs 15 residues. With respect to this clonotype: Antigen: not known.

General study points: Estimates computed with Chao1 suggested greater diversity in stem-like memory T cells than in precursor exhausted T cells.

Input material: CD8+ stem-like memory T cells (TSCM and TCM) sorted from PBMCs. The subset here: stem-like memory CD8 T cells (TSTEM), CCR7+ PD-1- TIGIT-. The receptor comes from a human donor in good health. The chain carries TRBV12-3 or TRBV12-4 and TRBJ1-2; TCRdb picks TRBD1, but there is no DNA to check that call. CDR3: CASRPGTEFWRGYTF.